What follows are 2 T cell receptor beta chains derived from one specimen sequenced in a study of CD8 T cells in ankylosing spondylitis. TCRdb redid the calling of the 5' RACE reads with MiXCR, one entry per CDR3 protein. This table holds 150,000 to 200,000 distinct CDR3 sequences, roughly 12% found once. Material for sequencing was blood, either unsorted or a sorted T cell fraction (not recorded which). Receptors originate from a male donor with ankylosing spondylitis or in good health (not recorded which).

The V call is TRBV4-1, the J call TRBJ2-5; possibly TRBD1 or TRBD2 for D (5 bases each). CDR3 length: 15 amino acids. Germline CDR1 MGHRA, CDR2 YSYEKL. V was trimmed by 1 base and J by 1 base, leaving 10 bases between them. DNA for the CDR3: TGCGCCAGCAGCCAAGGTGGGGACGTCCAAGAGACCCAGTACTTC. Protein: CASSQGGDVQETQYF.

The CDR3 DNA sequence: TGTGCCAGCTCACCGGGGTCTATGAGCTCCTACAATGAGCAGTTCTTC. This encodes CASSPGSMSSYNEQFF. V and J are TRBV18 and TRBJ2-1; D gene ambiguous. Germline V gives CDR1 KGHSH, CDR2 LQKENI. The V end was cut by 3 bases, the J end by 0 bases, with 12 bases between. The CDR3 contains 16 residues.